The 30 T cell receptor beta chains below were found in one sample sequenced in a study of blood T cell repertoires in COVID-19. The table came from immunoSEQ multiplex PCR; TCRdb's copy has only in-frame clones and leaves some out. The sample records approximately 140,000 clones, approximately 79% being singletons. Source material: PBMCs or T cells enriched from blood (not recorded which). These receptors were taken from a man aged 35-49 years with acute COVID-19.

The rearrangement uses TRBV19 and TRBJ1-5, with 8 bases aligning to TRBD1. The germline CDR1 and CDR2 sequences are LNHDA and SQIVND (reference sequence). The J segment lost 3 bases and the V segment lost 5 bases, leaving 6 bases of the junction unmatched. The CDR3 is 15 amino acids. CDR3 sequence (DNA): TGTGCCAGTAGTCTACACAGGGGGAACAATCAGCCCCAGCATTTT. Protein product: CASSLHRGNNQPQHF.

V gene TRBV5-4 combines with J gene TRBJ2-3; 9 bases align to TRBD2. Trimming cost V 3 bases and J 2 bases; bases outside gene matches: 10. The CDR3 runs to 17 residues. CDR1 SGHNT and CDR2 YYREEE come from the germline V gene (reference sequence). In DNA form, the CDR3 reads TGTGCCAGCAGCTCGGGGGGCCTAGCGGGGTTCACAGATACGCAGTATTTT. Amino acids: CASSSGGLAGFTDTQYF.

In DNA, the CDR3 is TGTGCCAGCAGCCTCCGGGACAGGGGCGCTGAAGCTTTCTTT. It yields the protein CASSLRDRGAEAFF. The V call is TRBV7-2, the J call TRBJ1-1, with 10 bases identical to TRBD1. The germline gives CDR1 SGHTA, CDR2 FQGNSA. J was trimmed by 6 bases and V by 5 bases; bases with no gene match: 6. The CDR3 extends over 14 amino acids.

The J gene is TRBJ1-2, the V gene TRBV6-1; the D gene is possibly TRBD1 (5 bases). Germline V CDR1 and CDR2: MNHNS, SASEGT. The CDR3 runs to 15 residues. Deletions cut 2 bases from V and 4 bases from J, with 14 bases between. The CDR3 DNA follows: TGTGCCAGCAGTGAAATGGAAGGGGCTGGCTATGGCTACACCTTC. It is translated as CASSEMEGAGYGYTF.

The V gene is TRBV12-5, the J gene TRBJ1-1; TRBD1 is a possible D gene (5 bases). The germline V gene encodes CDR1 LGHNT and CDR2 FRNRAP. The CDR3 sequence is 13 residues long. The ends were cut back, 3 bases at V and 2 bases at J, with 7 bases in the middle. CDR3 in DNA: TGTGCTAGTGGTTTAACAGGTAACACTGAAGCTTTCTTT. Its protein is CASGLTGNTEAFF. Filled out from reference TRBV12-5 and TRBJ1-1, the complete variable domain reads DARVTQTPRHKVTEMGQEVTMRCQPILGHNTVFWYRQTMMQGLELLAYFRNRAPLDDSGMPKDRFSAEMPDATLATLKIQPSEPRDSAVYFCASGLTGNTEAFFGQGTRLTVV.

This chain uses TRBV19 with TRBJ2-7; 10 positions agree with TRBD2. The CDR3 is made up of 18 amino acids. Germline V gene sequence: CDR1 LNHDA, CDR2 SQIVND (reference sequence). Trimming removed 3 bases from V and 4 bases from J; junction bases left unmatched: 15. CDR3 loop: CASSIRLAGATTVYEQYF. For the CDR3, the DNA is TGTGCCAGTAGTATTCGGCTAGCGGGGGCCACTACCGTATACGAGCAGTACTTC.

V is TRBV30 and J is TRBJ1-6; possible D gene TRBD1, 5 bases. This CDR3 contains 13 residues. Germline V lookup: CDR1 GTSNPN, CDR2 SVGIG (reference sequence). Trimming took 4 bases from V and 8 from J, leaving 12 bases between them. In DNA, the CDR3 is TGTGCCTGGACAGGGTTTCTCGATTCACCCCTCCACTTT. Translating gives CAWTGFLDSPLHF.

This clone was observed a handful of times. This sequence joins TRBV19 and TRBJ1-3; 7 nucleotides match TRBD1. J gave up 7 bases and V 8 bases, and 11 bases lay outside the gene matches. The CDR3 runs to 14 residues. Germline V gene sequence: CDR1 LNHDA, CDR2 SQIVND (reference sequence). The CDR3 spells CASGGTDRRNTIYF. The CDR3 region has the DNA TGTGCCAGTGGAGGGACAGACCGTCGGAACACCATATATTTT.

Remarks on this clone: One junction end disagrees with the germline gene, perhaps due to a read error. This chain links TRBV24-1 with TRBJ2-2, with 7 bases lining up with TRBD2. Germline V lookup: CDR1 KGHDR, CDR2 SFDVKD. CDR3 length: 16 residues. The CDR3 is CATSDLGSGNIGELFF. In nucleotides, the CDR3 is TGTGCCACCAGTGATTTGGGAAGCGGGAACATCGGGGAGCTGTTTTTT.

The chain has TRBV28 and TRBJ2-7, with unresolved D. The V and J ends lost 7 bases and 2 bases respectively, with 9 bases between them. This CDR3 comprises 12 residues. From germline, CDR1 is MDHEN and CDR2 SYDVKM. The CDR3 DNA follows: TGTGCCAGCATTTCCTTTACCTACGAGCAGTACTTC. The encoded protein is CASISFTYEQYF.

The count of this clone is one. The rearrangement uses TRBV7-3 and TRBJ2-2, with 10 bases that match TRBD2. Trimming took 3 bases from V and 6 from J; bases not matched to a gene: 10. Looked up from germline, CDR1 is SGHTA and CDR2 is FQGTGA. The CDR3 is 17 residues long. CDR3 sequence (DNA): TGTGCCAGCAGCTTGGGCCCAGCGGGAGGGCCCTCCGGGGAGCTGTTTTTT. Translation gives CASSLGPAGGPSGELFF.

The genes are TRBV12-5 and TRBJ1-1; 10 positions match TRBD1. Germline V gene lookup returns CDR1 LGHNT and CDR2 FRNRAP. With 5 bases clipped from V and 4 bases from J, the junction kept 13 bases outside the gene matches. The CDR3 has 17 amino acids. The CDR3 loop reads CASGARGTGVRATEAFF. The CDR3 DNA reads as TGTGCTAGTGGTGCCCGTGGGACAGGGGTTCGGGCCACTGAAGCTTTCTTT.

The genes are TRBV5-5 and TRBJ2-1; D might be TRBD2 (5 bases). The CDR3 consists of 15 residues. Germline values: CDR1 SGHKS, CDR2 YYEKEE (reference sequence). Trimming removed 0 bases from V and 0 bases from J, with 7 bases in between. The CDR3 is CASSLDGNSYNEQFF. The CDR3 coding sequence is TGTGCCAGCAGCTTGGACGGGAACTCCTACAATGAGCAGTTCTTC.

The table lists this clone with a count of one. At one end the junction does not follow the germline gene, possibly because of a read error. The CDR3 DNA reads TGTGCCAGCAGCCTTCCTAGCTCCAACGAGCAGTACTTC. Translation: CASSLPSSNEQYF. V is TRBV7-2 and J is TRBJ2-7; D is possibly TRBD2 (5 bases). The CDR3 covers 13 residues. Germline lookup yields CDR1 SGHTA and CDR2 FQGNSA.

The rearrangement uses TRBV7-6 and TRBJ1-1; D might be TRBD1 (5 bases). The CDR3 loop spans 15 amino acids. CDR1 and CDR2 from the germline V gene are SGHVS and FNYEAQ. V was trimmed by 6 bases and J by 3 bases, leaving 17 bases between them. CDR3 protein: CASSLGACMDTEAFF. For the CDR3, the DNA is TGTGCCAGCAGTCTAGGGGCATGTATGGACACTGAAGCTTTCTTT.

The rearrangement uses TRBV6-5 and TRBJ1-4; D might be TRBD1 (6 bases). Per the germline V gene, CDR1 is MNHEY and CDR2 is SVGAGI. This CDR3 has 15 amino acids. The V end was cut by 6 bases, the J end by 3 bases, with 14 bases between. CDR3 nucleotide sequence: TGTGCCAGCAGCCTGAACAGGGCTGCTAATGAAAAACTGTTTTTT. It specifies CASSLNRAANEKLFF.

V gene TRBV7-9 combines with J gene TRBJ2-7, with TRBD1 matching over 11 bases. Trimming at V came to 1 base and at J to 3 bases, leaving 5 bases not matched to a gene. CDR1 and CDR2 from the germline V gene are SEHNR and FQNEAQ (reference sequence). This CDR3 contains 16 residues. CDR3 bases: TGTGCCAGCAGCTTAGTCGGACAGGGGGCCCGCTACGAGCAGTACTTC. Protein product: CASSLVGQGARYEQYF.

The V gene is TRBV19, the J gene TRBJ2-1; D may be TRBD1 (6 bases). V was pared by 11 bases and J by 4 bases, with 27 bases between. From germline, CDR1 is LNHDA and CDR2 SQIVND (reference sequence). There are 17 residues in the CDR3. The CDR3 spells CAPYGHRAQPPYNEQFF. The CDR3 DNA sequence: TGTGCCCCTTACGGGCACAGGGCCCAGCCACCGTACAATGAGCAGTTCTTC.

V is TRBV11-2 and J is TRBJ2-1; a possible D gene is TRBD2 (5 bases). Germline V CDR1 and CDR2: SGHAT, FQNNGV. V lost 1 base, J lost 0 bases, and 13 bases lay in between. There are 17 residues in the CDR3. CDR3 protein: CASSLGLPRRSYNEQFF. CDR3 in DNA: TGTGCCAGCAGCTTAGGACTACCCCGGCGCTCCTACAATGAGCAGTTCTTC. The entire variable domain, with the rest obtained from reference TRBV11-2 and TRBJ2-1, is as follows: EAGVAQSPRYKIIEKRQSVAFWCNPISGHATLYWYQQILGQGPKLLIQFQNNGVVDDSQLPKDRFSAERLKGVDSTLKIQPAKLEDSAVYLCASSLGLPRRSYNEQFFGPGTRLTVL.

The CDR3 DNA is TGTGCCAGCAGCTTAAAGGTAGCGGGGGGCCCTGATACGCAGTATTTT. Encoded protein: CASSLKVAGGPDTQYF. V and J are TRBV7-3 and TRBJ2-3, with TRBD2 matching 10 bases. Germline-derived CDR1 and CDR2 are SGHTA and FQGTGA. There are 16 residues in the CDR3. V shed 1 base and J 6 bases; nucleotides not matched to a gene: 7.

In DNA, the CDR3 is TGTGCCAGCTTCCGTCCAGGGGGAGAGACCCAGTACTTC. Protein sequence: CASFRPGGETQYF. The chain is built from TRBV6-5 and TRBJ2-5; TRBD1 agrees at 7 bases. V was clipped by 8 bases and J by 4 bases; unmatched bases: 7. Germline V gives CDR1 MNHEY, CDR2 SVGAGI. The CDR3 extends over 13 amino acids.

J is TRBJ2-1 and V is TRBV7-9; 8 bases map to TRBD2. Germline V gene lookup returns CDR1 SEHNR and CDR2 FQNEAQ (reference sequence). The ends lost 5 bases at V and 10 bases at J; junction bases unmatched: 10. The CDR3 covers 14 residues. The CDR3 loop reads CASSPGTRGSEQFF. The CDR3 DNA follows: TGTGCCAGCAGCCCCGGGACTAGAGGTTCCGAGCAGTTCTTC.

As concerns this clone: The junction differs from germline at one of its ends, possibly a read error. This chain uses TRBV7-2 with TRBJ2-1; D is unresolved. This CDR3 region has 12 residues. In germline, CDR1 is SGHTA, CDR2 FQGNSA. The CDR3 sequence is CASSFRLAPFVF. CDR3 in DNA: TGTGCCAGCAGCTTCCGACTGGCGCCCTTTGTCTTC.

The table lists this clone with a count of one. The chain carries TRBV18 and TRBJ2-7; D gene uncertain. The CDR3 length is 13 residues. The V end lost 3 bases, the J end lost 3 bases, and 9 bases lay between the germline ends. The germline V gene encodes CDR1 KGHSH and CDR2 LQKENI. The CDR3 loop is CASSPSQIYEQYF. CDR3 nucleotide sequence: TGTGCCAGCTCACCTTCACAGATCTACGAGCAGTACTTC.

The chain carries TRBV18 and TRBJ1-6; D may be TRBD1 (6 bases). The germline V and J ends were trimmed by 3 bases and 5 bases, with 11 bases remaining between them. This CDR3 spans 15 amino acids. Per germline, CDR1 KGHSH and CDR2 LQKENI. CDR3: CASSPYRTDNSPLHF. DNA for the CDR3: TGTGCCAGCTCACCGTATAGGACAGATAATTCACCCCTCCACTTT.

The chain is built from TRBV15 and TRBJ2-7, with D maybe TRBD2 (7 bases). The V and J ends lost 0 bases and 2 bases respectively, with 11 bases between them. The CDR3 spans 15 residues. Germline values: CDR1 LNHNV, CDR2 YYDKDF (reference sequence). As DNA, the CDR3 is TGTGCCACCAGCAGAGATAGGGGGGGGACCTACGAGCAGTACTTC. It yields the protein CATSRDRGGTYEQYF.

This clone was found once. The chain recombines TRBV15 with TRBJ1-5; D unclear. CDR3 length: 13 residues. Germline V gene data show CDR1 as LNHNV and CDR2 as YYDKDF (reference sequence). V was clipped by 5 bases and J by 4 bases, with 9 bases between them. CDR3 DNA: TGTGCCACCAGCTCTAGCAGGAATCAGCCCCAGCATTTT. Amino acid sequence: CATSSSRNQPQHF.

This chain links TRBV29-1 with TRBJ2-3, with 10 bases matching TRBD1. V lost 4 bases, J lost 4 bases, and 11 bases stayed unmatched. This CDR3 spans 16 amino acids. Per the germline V gene, CDR1 is SQVTM and CDR2 is ANQGSEA. Here the CDR3 DNA reads TGCAGCGTTGCTGGACAGGGGGGATTAGTTCCAGATACGCAGTATTTT. This codes for CSVAGQGGLVPDTQYF.

The chain has TRBV30 and TRBJ1-5; D is uncertain. V lost 3 bases to trimming and J lost 4 bases, with 13 bases between them. The CDR3 runs to 14 residues. Per germline, CDR1 GTSNPN and CDR2 SVGIG (reference sequence). CDR3 amino acids: CAWSSRVENQPQHF. CDR3 nucleotide sequence: TGTGCCTGGAGCTCCCGGGTGGAGAATCAGCCCCAGCATTTT.

The chain couples TRBV4-2 to TRBJ2-7; 10 bases match TRBD1. Trimming at V came to 5 bases and at J to 1 base, leaving 8 bases not matched to a gene. From germline, CDR1 is LGHNA and CDR2 YNFKEQ. CDR3 length equals 16 residues. The CDR3 DNA reads TGTGCCAGCAGCACGCCGGGACAGGGGCTTTCCTACGAGCAGTACTTC. It codes for CASSTPGQGLSYEQYF.